This T cell receptor (beta chain) was identified during a study of shared clonotypes between healthy human individuals. Study-level points and caveats: Despite large depth, sorted-subset datasets appeared incompletely sequenced.

TCRdb's table, derived via immunoSEQ multiplex PCR, lists solely in-frame clones and lacks some. This table has a few million clones, around nine tenths appearing once. Comments on this clone: Its antigen is not known.

CDR1 and CDR2 (germline): SGHVS, FNYEAQ. The CDR3 extends over 16 amino acids. Trimming shortened V by 6 bases and J by 2 bases, and 14 bases separated the two germline ends. This rearrangement joins TRBV7-6 to TRBJ1-6, with unresolved D. The sequence came from a man between 18 and 29 years old in good health. Material for sequencing was naive CD4+ T cells sorted from blood. Subset here: CD45RA+ positively selected. CDR3 nucleotide sequence: TGTGCCAGCAGTCTAAGCGGCGTTACCTATAATTCACCCCTCCACTTT. Encoded protein: CASSLSGVTYNSPLHF.